The rows below give T cell receptor beta chains drawn from one sample of a study of patients and donors after allogeneic stem cell transplantation. Via MiXCR, TCRdb re-called the RT-PCR reads, giving one row per CDR3 protein. The profile covers about a million distinct CDR3 sequences, with approximately 18% appearing a single time and roughly 6% taken by the ten largest. The material sequenced was blood, either unsorted or a sorted T cell fraction (not recorded which). The origin of the receptors is a human donor who was either an allogeneic HSCT recipient or a stem cell or donor lymphocyte infusion donor (not recorded which). It is not recorded whose cells these are; they may come from a transplant donor. Both conserved end residues are part of each CDR3. D genes are given only for firm matches. For some rows the clone size is stated as once, few or many, or as a class when expanded; others skip it.

j_gene,d_gene,abundance,v_gene,CDR3aa,CDR3nt
TRBJ2-4,-,few,TRBV6-1,CASRDDLAKNIQYF,TGTGCCAGCAGAGATGACCTAGCCAAAAACATTCAGTACTTC
TRBJ2-7,-,few,TRBV9,CASSVAWRPGLYAEQYF,TGTGCCAGCAGCGTAGCTTGGAGACCGGGACTGTATGCCGAGCAGTACTTC
TRBJ2-7,TRBD2,-,TRBV5-5,CASSLREGLFYEQYF,TGTGCCAGCAGCTTGCGGGAGGGCCTCTTCTACGAGCAGTACTTC
TRBJ2-1,TRBD2,-,TRBV11-2,CASNVAGGPGNEQFF,TGTGCCAGCAACGTAGCGGGAGGGCCGGGCAATGAGCAGTTCTTC
TRBJ2-1,-,once,TRBV5-5,CASSLVGGPVEQFF,TGTGCCAGCAGTTTAGTGGGGGGGCCGGTTGAGCAGTTCTTC
TRBJ1-2,-,-,TRBV4-3,CASSQDQGTNYGYTF,TGCGCCAGCAGCCAAGATCAGGGTACGAACTATGGCTACACCTTC
TRBJ2-1,-,-,TRBV4-1,CASRGFSYNEQFF,TGCGCCAGCAGAGGCTTCTCCTACAATGAGCAGTTCTTC
TRBJ2-3,-,-,TRBV4-3,CASSQDHFDGFSDTQYF,TGCGCCAGCAGCCAAGATCATTTCGATGGGTTTTCAGATACGCAGTATTTT
TRBJ2-7,-,-,TRBV7-9,CASSPGSLSSYEQYF,TGTGCCAGCAGCCCCGGGAGCCTTAGCTCCTACGAGCAGTACTTC
TRBJ2-1,TRBD2,once,TRBV6-5,CASSYGTSVYNEQFF,TGTGCCAGCAGTTACGGGACTAGCGTATACAATGAGCAGTTCTTC
TRBJ2-2,-,-,TRBV7-2,CASSLGRSAGNTGELFF,TGTGCCAGCAGCTTAGGAAGGAGCGCAGGGAACACCGGGGAGCTGTTTTTT
TRBJ2-5,TRBD2,few,TRBV11-2,CASSFGGGEQETQYF,TGTGCCAGCAGCTTTGGCGGGGGGGAACAAGAGACCCAGTACTTC
TRBJ2-7,-,many,TRBV5-1,CASSLVFWQTTPYEQYF,TGCGCCAGCAGCTTGGTGTTTTGGCAGACCACTCCCTACGAGCAGTACTTC
TRBJ2-5,-,few,TRBV7-9,CASSFLIQETQYF,TGTGCCAGCAGCTTCCTAATCCAAGAGACCCAGTACTTC
TRBJ2-1,TRBD1,few,TRBV2,CASSEQGAVNEQFF,TGTGCCAGCAGTGAACAGGGGGCGGTCAATGAGCAGTTCTTC
TRBJ2-7,-,-,TRBV11-2,CANSLRGTREFYEQYF,TGTGCCAACAGCTTACGGGGGACCAGGGAGTTCTACGAGCAGTACTTC
TRBJ2-5,TRBD2,few,TRBV6-5,CASSYGAGGLKTQYF,TGTGCCAGCAGTTACGGGGCGGGGGGGCTTAAGACCCAGTACTTC
TRBJ2-7,TRBD1,once,TRBV5-6,CASSNQTGTGDEQYF,TGTGCCAGCAGTAATCAAACCGGGACAGGGGACGAGCAGTACTTC
TRBJ2-3,TRBD2,-,TRBV7-2,CASSSIRGGGADTQYF,TGTGCCAGCAGCTCGATACGGGGCGGGGGAGCAGATACGCAGTATTTT
TRBJ2-3,TRBD2,few,TRBV20-1,CSAREGLAGGRDTQYF,TGCAGTGCTAGAGAAGGACTAGCGGGAGGGCGCGATACGCAGTATTTT
TRBJ2-5,TRBD2,few,TRBV12-3/TRBV12-4,CASRGLAGDTKETQYF,TGTGCCAGCAGGGGACTAGCGGGGGATACTAAGGAGACCCAGTACTTC
TRBJ2-3,-,-,TRBV4-3,CASSQQDRTDTQYF,TGCGCCAGCAGCCAACAGGACCGCACAGATACGCAGTATTTT
TRBJ1-6,-,few,TRBV30,CALGLIAPGDSPLHF,TGTGCCTTAGGGCTTATCGCTCCTGGGGATTCACCCCTCCACTTT